Detailed here is one T cell receptor beta chain. Its antigen is not known. The data stem from a study of T cells after yellow fever vaccination. General study results and limits: Reappearance after the booster was observed for most primary-vaccination clones (more than 95% CD4, about 86% CD8). It was the secondary response that reached its peak faster, day 5 versus 15, but it was weaker. There was a possibility that FACS-sorted repertoires contained abundant clonotypes contaminating from the bulk population.

It was through 5'RACE template switching that TCR cDNA was made, with a universal primer site and UMIs added. MiXCR, run by TCRdb on the 5' RACE reads, gives a single entry per CDR3 protein. The sample lists 310,000 or so distinct CDR3 sequences; around 7% were seen once. This CDR3 is 16 amino acids long. V lost 3 bases to trimming and J lost 0 bases; unmatched junction nucleotides: 4. CDR1 SGDLS and CDR2 YYNGEE come from the germline V gene. The V and J genes are TRBV9 and TRBJ2-3, with 10 nucleotides matching TRBD2. This receptor was obtained from a man aged 18 to 30 who received the YFV17D yellow fever vaccine. Here the sequenced sample was PBMCs, taken roughly 45 days after the first yellow fever vaccination. The CDR3 is CASSGRLAGSTDTQYF. The CDR3 DNA follows: TGTGCCAGCAGCGGACGACTAGCGGGCAGCACAGATACGCAGTATTTT.